One and the same sample provided the 13 T cell receptor beta chains below, sequenced in a study of blood T cell repertoires in COVID-19. Clones were read by immunoSEQ multiplex PCR, and TCRdb kept only the in-frame ones, dropping some. The sample holds some 150,000 clones, roughly 87% seen once. The source material was PBMCs or T cells enriched from blood (not recorded which). The receptors were sampled from a human donor with acute COVID-19. The donor label of this sample is uncertain.

The chain carries TRBV6-5 and TRBJ2-5; tentatively, D is TRBD2 (7 bases). Germline values: CDR1 MNHEY, CDR2 SVGAGI. CDR3 size: 13 residues. V was shortened by 11 bases and J by 4 bases, with 17 bases between the two germline ends. CDR3 sequence (DNA): TGTGCCGGAGAGGGGGGGCCAGGAGAGACCCAGTACTTC. This translates into CAGEGGPGETQYF.

The CDR3 DNA reads as TGTGCCAGCAGCCTCCCTAGTAGCGGGGGGGCCACGACGCAGTATTTT. Its translation: CASSLPSSGGATTQYF. The chain carries TRBV7-9 and TRBJ2-3; TRBD2 matches at 11 bases. This CDR3 has 16 amino acids. V was clipped by 5 bases and J by 9 bases; unmatched bases: 13. The germline gives CDR1 SEHNR, CDR2 FQNEAQ (reference sequence).

The chain combines TRBV3-1 (or the pseudogene TRBV3-2) with TRBJ1-6; possible D gene TRBD1, 6 bases. In germline, CDR1 is LGHDT, CDR2 YNNKEL (reference sequence). V lost 4 bases to trimming and J lost 7 bases, with 14 bases between them. This CDR3 is built from 15 residues. The CDR3 region has the DNA TGTGCCAGCAGCCGCGGGGGGCCGGGCAATTCACCCCTCCACTTT. Protein sequence: CASSRGGPGNSPLHF.

V and J are TRBV10-3 and TRBJ2-7; 7 nucleotides agree with TRBD1. V gave up 8 bases and J gave up 2 bases; unmatched junction bases: 6. The CDR3 totals 13 residues. The V gene's germline CDR1 is ENHRY and CDR2 SYGVKD. The CDR3 DNA is TGTGCCATCGGTAGACAGGGAGCCTACGAGCAGTACTTC. This encodes CAIGRQGAYEQYF.

The rearrangement uses TRBV7-2 and TRBJ2-3; the D is unclear. The CDR3 has 14 residues. CDR1 is SGHTA, CDR2 FQGNSA, per germline. Trimming cost V 5 bases and J 1 base, with 10 bases left between them. CDR3 bases: TGTGCCAGCAGCCCTATCCACGGCACAGATACGCAGTATTTT. Translating gives CASSPIHGTDTQYF. Combining the CDR3 with reference TRBV7-2 and TRBJ2-3 gives the whole variable domain GAGVSQSPSNKVTEKGKDVELRCDPISGHTALYWYRQSLGQGLEFLIYFQGNSAPDKSGLPSDRFSAERTGGSVSTLTIQRTQQEDSAVYLCASSPIHGTDTQYFGPGTRLTVL.

V is TRBV6-1 and J is TRBJ2-7; D uncertain. Germline V gene sequence: CDR1 MNHNS, CDR2 SASEGT. The CDR3 loop spans 13 amino acids. Trimming removed 2 bases from V and 4 bases from J, with 9 bases in between. The CDR3 here is CASSESDGYEQYF. CDR3 nucleotide sequence: TGTGCCAGCAGTGAAAGCGACGGGTACGAGCAGTACTTC.

The chain combines TRBV6-5 with TRBJ1-1, with D unclear. This CDR3 has 14 amino acids. CDR1 and CDR2 from the germline V gene are MNHEY and SVGAGI. Trimming left V 7 bases short and J 0 bases short, with 12 bases between. CDR3 in DNA: TGTGCCAGCAACACAGACGACCTGAACACTGAAGCTTTCTTT. It is translated as CASNTDDLNTEAFF.

The V and J genes are TRBV4-1 and TRBJ2-7; the D gene is possibly TRBD2 (7 bases). The CDR3 totals 13 residues. Trimming left V 4 bases short and J 7 bases short, with 14 bases between. CDR1 is MGHRA, CDR2 YSYEKL, per germline. CDR3 in DNA: TGCGCCAGCAGCCGGACACGGGGGGCTGAGCAGTACTTC. It yields the protein CASSRTRGAEQYF.

The CDR3 spells CASSFLTGSYNEQFF. Written as DNA, the CDR3 is TGTGCCAGCAGTTTCTTGACAGGTTCCTACAATGAGCAGTTCTTC. The J gene is TRBJ2-1, the V gene TRBV28, with D maybe TRBD1 (6 bases). The length of the CDR3 is 15 residues. Germline V CDR1 and CDR2: MDHEN, SYDVKM. Trimming pared 3 bases from V and 1 base from J, leaving 10 bases between. Drawing the rest from reference TRBV28 and TRBJ2-1, the complete variable domain is DVKVTQSSRYLVKRTGEKVFLECVQDMDHENMFWYRQDPGLGLRLIYFSYDVKMKEKGDIPEGYSVSREKKERFSLILESASTNQTSMYLCASSFLTGSYNEQFFGPGTRLTVL.

The genes are TRBV3-1 (or the pseudogene TRBV3-2) and TRBJ2-5; 9 bases fit TRBD2. The CDR3 length is 14 residues. V lost 4 bases and J lost 5; bases outside the gene matches: 5. Per germline, CDR1 LGHDT and CDR2 YNNKEL (reference sequence). The CDR3 DNA follows: TGTGCCAGCAGCCTATGGACTAGCGAGGAGACCCAGTACTTC. Protein product: CASSLWTSEETQYF.

The chain has TRBV19 and TRBJ2-7, with D perhaps TRBD2 (6 bases). CDR1 LNHDA and CDR2 SQIVND come from the germline V gene (reference sequence). The CDR3 is 12 residues long. V lost 4 bases to trimming and J lost 3 bases, with 7 bases between them. CDR3 in amino acids: CASSSGNYEQYF. The DNA of the CDR3 is TGTGCCAGTAGTAGCGGGAACTACGAGCAGTACTTC.

The chain joins TRBV4-3 to TRBJ2-3; a weak D match, TRBD2 (6 bases). Germline loops: CDR1 LGHNA, CDR2 YSLEER. Between the trimmed V and J ends, which lost 5 bases and 2 bases, there was a span of 14 bases. This CDR3 spans 15 amino acids. CDR3 sequence: CASSSAGTTTDTQYF. In DNA form, the CDR3 reads TGCGCCAGCAGCTCCGCGGGGACGACCACAGATACGCAGTATTTT.

This clone occurred once. The genes are TRBV11-2 and TRBJ2-2, with 7 bases matching TRBD2. The CDR3 runs 14 residues. Germline trimming cut 6 bases from V and 3 bases from J; bases unmatched to any gene: 4. Germline V gene sequence: CDR1 SGHAT, CDR2 FQNNGV. The chain's CDR3 is CASRASGDTGELFF. The CDR3 DNA sequence: TGTGCCAGCAGGGCTAGCGGTGACACCGGGGAGCTGTTTTTT.